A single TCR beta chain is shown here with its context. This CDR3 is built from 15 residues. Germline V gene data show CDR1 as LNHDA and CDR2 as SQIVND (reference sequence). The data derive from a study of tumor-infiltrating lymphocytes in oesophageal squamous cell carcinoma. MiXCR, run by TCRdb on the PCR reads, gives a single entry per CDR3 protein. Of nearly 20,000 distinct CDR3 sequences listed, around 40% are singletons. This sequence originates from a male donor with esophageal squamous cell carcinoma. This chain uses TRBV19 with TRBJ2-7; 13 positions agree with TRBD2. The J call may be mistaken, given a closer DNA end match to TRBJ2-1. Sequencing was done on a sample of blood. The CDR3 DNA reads TGTGCCAGTAGTAGGGGACTAGCGGGATTGGATGAGCAGTTCTTC. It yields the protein CASSRGLAGLDEQFF.